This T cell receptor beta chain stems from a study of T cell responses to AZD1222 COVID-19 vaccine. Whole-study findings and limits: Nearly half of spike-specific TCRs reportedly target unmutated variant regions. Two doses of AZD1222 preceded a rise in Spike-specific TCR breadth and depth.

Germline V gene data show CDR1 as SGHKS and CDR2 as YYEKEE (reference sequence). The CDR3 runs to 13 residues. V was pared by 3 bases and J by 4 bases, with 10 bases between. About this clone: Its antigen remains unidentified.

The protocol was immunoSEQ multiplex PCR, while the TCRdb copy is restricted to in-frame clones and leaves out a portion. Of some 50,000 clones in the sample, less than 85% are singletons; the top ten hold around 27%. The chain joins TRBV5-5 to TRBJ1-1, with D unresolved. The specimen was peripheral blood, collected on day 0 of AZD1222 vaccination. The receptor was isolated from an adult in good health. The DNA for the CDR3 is TGTGCCAGCAGCTACGTGCGGGGCACTGAAGCTTTCTTT. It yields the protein CASSYVRGTEAFF.